The T cell receptor beta chain under discussion was sequenced for a study of blood T cells in healthy people across ages. The authors ran a second PCR of roughly 6 to 12 cycles using a sample-barcoded 5' primer and a J-beta primer mix. TCRdb passed the 5' RACE reads through MiXCR, listing each CDR3 protein once. The sample lists around 800,000 distinct CDR3 sequences, 40% to 50% occurring once. Germline V lookup: CDR1 DFQATT, CDR2 SNEGSKA (reference sequence). CDR3 length equals 17 residues. With 3 bases clipped from V and 3 bases from J, the junction kept 10 bases outside the gene matches. Sequencing was carried out using blood. This receptor was taken from a man aged 55 to 70 in good health. The chain links TRBV20-1 to TRBJ2-3; 12 bases agree with TRBD2. Written as DNA, the CDR3 is TGCAGTGCTAGCCAACCAGCCGGACTAGCGGGAACAGATACGCAGTATTTT. Translating it yields CSASQPAGLAGTDTQYF.